This T cell receptor (beta chain) is from a study of T cell repertoires in aging, cancer and after chemotherapy. Study-level findings and limits: In cancer patients, declining TCR diversity with age involved lost richness and lost evenness. These repertoire data do not allow conclusions about immunological memory after chemotherapy.

This clonotype was detected a few times. Its antigen is not identified. Rearranged V-D-J TRB sequences were amplified with a mixed TRB-A/B primer pool. TCRdb re-analysed the multiplex PCR reads in MiXCR, keeping a single row per CDR3 protein. In the table there are 2,500 to 3,500 distinct CDR3 sequences, 21% of which are singletons. TCR beta rearrangements were amplified from peripheral blood genomic DNA. The receptor's source is a human donor with a blood cancer. The sample consisted of blood.

CDR3 in amino acids: CASSQSRGTYEQYF. Here the CDR3 DNA reads TGTGCCAGCAGCCAAAGTCGGGGAACCTACGAGCAGTACTTC. The V and J genes are TRBV7-6 and TRBJ2-7; maybe TRBD2 (5 bases). Trimming removed 5 bases at V and 2 bases at J, with 13 bases between. Germline loops: CDR1 SGHVS, CDR2 FNYEAQ. The CDR3 is 14 residues long.